This entry features one TCR beta chain sequence. What it binds is not known. These data originate in a study of blood T cells in healthy people across ages. Per germline, CDR1 DFQATT and CDR2 SNEGSKA (reference sequence). There are 13 residues in the CDR3. V was shortened by 1 base and J by 5 bases, with 11 bases between the two germline ends. General study points: Samples with more naive T cells showed higher observed beta diversity.

The use of a sample-barcoded 5' primer and a J-beta primer mix characterized a second PCR of roughly 6 to 12 cycles. Template switching added a 12-random-nucleotide identifier to every cDNA molecule. MiXCR, run by TCRdb on the 5' RACE reads, gives a single entry per CDR3 protein. The sample contains 920,000 or so distinct CDR3 sequences, 45% of which appear only once. The sequenced material came from blood. The gene calls are TRBV20-1 and TRBJ2-5; D might be TRBD2 (6 bases). This receptor was taken from a woman aged 55-70 years in good health. The CDR3 is CSARGGGTETQYF. In DNA form, the CDR3 reads TGCAGTGCTAGAGGGGGCGGGACGGAGACCCAGTACTTC.